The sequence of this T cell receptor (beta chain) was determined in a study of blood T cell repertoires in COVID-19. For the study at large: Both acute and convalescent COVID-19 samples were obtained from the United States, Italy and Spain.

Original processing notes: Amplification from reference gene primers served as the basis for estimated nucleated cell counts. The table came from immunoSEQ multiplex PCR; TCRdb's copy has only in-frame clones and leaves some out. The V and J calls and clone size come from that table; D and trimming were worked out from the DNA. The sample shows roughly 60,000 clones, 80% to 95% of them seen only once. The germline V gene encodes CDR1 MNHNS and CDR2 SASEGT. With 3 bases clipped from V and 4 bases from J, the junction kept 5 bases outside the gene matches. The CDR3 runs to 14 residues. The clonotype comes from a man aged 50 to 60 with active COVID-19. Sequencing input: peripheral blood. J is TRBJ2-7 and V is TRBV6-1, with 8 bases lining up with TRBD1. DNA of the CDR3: TGTGCCAGCAGTGACAGACAGGGGCCGTACGAGCAGTACTTC. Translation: CASSDRQGPYEQYF.